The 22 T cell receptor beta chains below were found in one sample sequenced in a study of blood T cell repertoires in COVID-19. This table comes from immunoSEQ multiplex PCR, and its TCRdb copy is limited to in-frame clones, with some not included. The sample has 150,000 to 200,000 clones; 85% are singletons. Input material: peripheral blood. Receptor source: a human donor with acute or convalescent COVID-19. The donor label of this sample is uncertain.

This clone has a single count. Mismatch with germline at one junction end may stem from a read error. This CDR3 reads CASSKERDSSWGGYTF. CDR3 DNA: TGTGCCAGCAGCAAAGAGAGGGACAGCTCCTGGGGAGGCTACACCTTC. The chain uses TRBV4-2 and TRBJ1-2; 7 bases agree with TRBD1. The CDR3 is 16 residues long. Germline V gives CDR1 LGHNA, CDR2 YNFKEQ.

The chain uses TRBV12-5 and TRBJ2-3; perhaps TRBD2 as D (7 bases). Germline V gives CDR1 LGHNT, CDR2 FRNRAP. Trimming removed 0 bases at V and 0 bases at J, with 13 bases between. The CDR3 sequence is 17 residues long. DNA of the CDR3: TGTGCTAGTGGTTTGGTACGTGGGGGGGGCAGCACAGATACGCAGTATTTT. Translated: CASGLVRGGGSTDTQYF.

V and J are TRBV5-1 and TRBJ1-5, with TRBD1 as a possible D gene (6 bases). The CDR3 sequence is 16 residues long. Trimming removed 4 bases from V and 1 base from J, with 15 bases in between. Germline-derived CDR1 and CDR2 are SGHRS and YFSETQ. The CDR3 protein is CASSLGGGASNQPQHF. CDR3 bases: TGCGCCAGCAGCCTGGGCGGGGGCGCGAGCAATCAGCCCCAGCATTTT.

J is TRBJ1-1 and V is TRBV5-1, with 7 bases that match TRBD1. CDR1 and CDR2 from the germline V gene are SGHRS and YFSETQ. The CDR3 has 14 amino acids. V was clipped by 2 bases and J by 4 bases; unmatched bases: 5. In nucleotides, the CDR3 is TGCGCCAGCAGCTTTGCCGGACAGGCCACTGAAGCTTTCTTT. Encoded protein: CASSFAGQATEAFF.

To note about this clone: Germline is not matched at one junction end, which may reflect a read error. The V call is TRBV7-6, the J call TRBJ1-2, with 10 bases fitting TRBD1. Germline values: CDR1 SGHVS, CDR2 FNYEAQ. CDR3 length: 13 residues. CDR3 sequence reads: CASSPRDRGGDFF. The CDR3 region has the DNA TGTGCCAGCAGCCCCCGGGACAGGGGCGGGGACTTCTTC.

The CDR3 DNA sequence: TGTGCCAGCAGTTCCCCCCCTCCGAACACTGAAGCTTTCTTT. It is translated as CASSSPPPNTEAFF. This sequence joins TRBV6-5 and TRBJ1-1; D not certain. Per the germline V gene, CDR1 is MNHEY and CDR2 is SVGAGI. This CDR3 contains 14 residues. V gave up 4 bases and J gave up 1 base, with 10 bases separating them.

CDR3 DNA: TGCAGCGTTAGTACCGGGAACAGGGACTACGAGCAGTACTTC. Protein sequence: CSVSTGNRDYEQYF. This chain connects TRBV29-1 to TRBJ2-7, with D perhaps TRBD1 (6 bases). The CDR3 is made up of 14 amino acids. The germline V gene has CDR1 SQVTM and CDR2 ANQGSEA. The V gene lost 5 bases and the J gene lost 3 bases, with 17 bases spanning the gap.

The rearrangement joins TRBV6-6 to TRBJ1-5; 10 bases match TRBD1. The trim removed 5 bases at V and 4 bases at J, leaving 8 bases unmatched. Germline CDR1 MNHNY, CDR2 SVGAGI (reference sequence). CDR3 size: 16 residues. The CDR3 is CASSPTGGIGNQPQHF. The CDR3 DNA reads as TGTGCCAGCAGTCCGACAGGGGGCATTGGGAATCAGCCCCAGCATTTT.

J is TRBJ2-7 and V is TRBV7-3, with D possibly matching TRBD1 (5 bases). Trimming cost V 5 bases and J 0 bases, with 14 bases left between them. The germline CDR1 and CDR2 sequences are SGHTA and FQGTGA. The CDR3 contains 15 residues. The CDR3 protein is CASSPSTGPSYEQYF. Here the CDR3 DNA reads TGTGCCAGCAGCCCTTCCACAGGACCCTCCTACGAGCAGTACTTC.

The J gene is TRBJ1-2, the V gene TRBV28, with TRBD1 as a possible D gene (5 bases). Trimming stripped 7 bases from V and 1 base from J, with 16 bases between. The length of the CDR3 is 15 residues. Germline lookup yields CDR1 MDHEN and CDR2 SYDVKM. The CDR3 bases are TGTGCCAGCAATATACCGGGACTTTATAACTATGGCTACACCTTC. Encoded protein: CASNIPGLYNYGYTF.

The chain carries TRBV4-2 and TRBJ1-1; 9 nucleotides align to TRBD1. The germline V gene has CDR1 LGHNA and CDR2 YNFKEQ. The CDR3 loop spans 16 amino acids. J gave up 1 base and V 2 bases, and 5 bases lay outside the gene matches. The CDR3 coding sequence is TGTGCCAGCAGCCAACCCGGACAGGGGACGAACACTGAAGCTTTCTTT. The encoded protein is CASSQPGQGTNTEAFF.

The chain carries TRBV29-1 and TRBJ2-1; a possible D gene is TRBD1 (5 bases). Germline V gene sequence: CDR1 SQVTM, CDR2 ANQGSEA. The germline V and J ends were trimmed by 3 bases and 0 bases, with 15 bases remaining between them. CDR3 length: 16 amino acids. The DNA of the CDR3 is TGCAGCGTTGATGGGGCGGCCCGAAGCTCCTACAATGAGCAGTTCTTC. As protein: CSVDGAARSSYNEQFF.

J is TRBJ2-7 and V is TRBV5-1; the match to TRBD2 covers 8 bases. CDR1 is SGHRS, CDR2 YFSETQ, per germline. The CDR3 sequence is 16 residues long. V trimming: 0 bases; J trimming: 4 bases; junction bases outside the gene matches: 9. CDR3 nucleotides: TGCGCCAGCAGCTTGGACATCTCGGGAGGGGATTACGAGCAGTACTTC. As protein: CASSLDISGGDYEQYF. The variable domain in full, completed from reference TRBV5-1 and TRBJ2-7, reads KAGVTQTPRYLIKTRGQQVTLSCSPISGHRSVSWYQQTPGQGLQFLFEYFSETQRNKGNFPGRFSGRQFSNSRSEMNVSTLELGDSALYLCASSLDISGGDYEQYFGPGTRLTVT.

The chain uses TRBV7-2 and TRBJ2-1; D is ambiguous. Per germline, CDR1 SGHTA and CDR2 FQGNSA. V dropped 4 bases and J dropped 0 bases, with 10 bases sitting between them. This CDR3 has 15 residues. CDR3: CASSYTAYSYNEQFF. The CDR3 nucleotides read TGTGCCAGCAGCTATACAGCCTACTCCTACAATGAGCAGTTCTTC.

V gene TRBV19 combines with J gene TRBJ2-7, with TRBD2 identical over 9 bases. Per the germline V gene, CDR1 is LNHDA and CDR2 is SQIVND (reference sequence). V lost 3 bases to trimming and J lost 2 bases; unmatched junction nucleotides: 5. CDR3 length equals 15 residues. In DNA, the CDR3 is TGTGCCAGTAGTATCGGCGCGGGGGGGGCCTACGAGCAGTACTTC. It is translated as CASSIGAGGAYEQYF.

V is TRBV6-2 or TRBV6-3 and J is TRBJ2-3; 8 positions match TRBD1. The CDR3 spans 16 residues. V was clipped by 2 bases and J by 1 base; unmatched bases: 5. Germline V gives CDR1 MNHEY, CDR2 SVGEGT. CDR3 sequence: CASSYNPGQGTDTQYF. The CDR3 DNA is TGTGCCAGCAGTTACAATCCGGGACAGGGCACAGATACGCAGTATTTT.

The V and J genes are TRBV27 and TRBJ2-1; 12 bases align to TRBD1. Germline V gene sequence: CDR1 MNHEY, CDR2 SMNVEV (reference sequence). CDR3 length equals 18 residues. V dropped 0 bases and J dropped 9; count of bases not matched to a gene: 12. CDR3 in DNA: TGTGCCAGCAGTTTATCATTCTGGGACAGGGGGCCTGAGAGTGAGCAGTTCTTC. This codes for CASSLSFWDRGPESEQFF.

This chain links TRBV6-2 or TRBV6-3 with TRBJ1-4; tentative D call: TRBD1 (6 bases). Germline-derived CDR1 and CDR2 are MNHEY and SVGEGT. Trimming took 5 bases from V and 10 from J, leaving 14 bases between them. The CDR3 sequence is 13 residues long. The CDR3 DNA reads TGTGCCAGCAGTACCAACAGGGCGGGAAAACTGTTTTTT. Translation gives CASSTNRAGKLFF.

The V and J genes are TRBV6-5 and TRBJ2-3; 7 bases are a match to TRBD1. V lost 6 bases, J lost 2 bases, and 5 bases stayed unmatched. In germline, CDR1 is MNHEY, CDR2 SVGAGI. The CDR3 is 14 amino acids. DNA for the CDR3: TGTGCCAGCAGGGCCGGGACAGCCACAGATACGCAGTATTTT. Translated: CASRAGTATDTQYF.

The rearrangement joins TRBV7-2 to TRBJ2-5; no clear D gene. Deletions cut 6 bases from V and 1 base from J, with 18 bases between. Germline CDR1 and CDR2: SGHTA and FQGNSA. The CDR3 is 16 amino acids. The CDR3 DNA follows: TGTGCCAGCAGACCAGACACTCTAAATCTCCAAGAGACCCAGTACTTC. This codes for CASRPDTLNLQETQYF. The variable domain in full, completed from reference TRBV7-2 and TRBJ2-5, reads GAGVSQSPSNKVTEKGKDVELRCDPISGHTALYWYRQSLGQGLEFLIYFQGNSAPDKSGLPSDRFSAERTGGSVSTLTIQRTQQEDSAVYLCASRPDTLNLQETQYFGPGTRLLVL.

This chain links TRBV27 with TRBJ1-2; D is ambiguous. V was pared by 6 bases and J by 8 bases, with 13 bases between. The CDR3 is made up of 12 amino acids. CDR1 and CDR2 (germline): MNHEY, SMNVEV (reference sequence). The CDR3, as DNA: TGTGCCAGCAGATCCCCGCCGGGGGGCTACACCTTC. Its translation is CASRSPPGGYTF.

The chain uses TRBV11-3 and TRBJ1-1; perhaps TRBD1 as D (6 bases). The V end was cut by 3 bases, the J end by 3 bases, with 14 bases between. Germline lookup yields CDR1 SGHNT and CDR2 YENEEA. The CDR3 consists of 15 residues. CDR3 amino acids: CASSFMGQGYTEAFF. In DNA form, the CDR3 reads TGTGCCAGCAGCTTCATGGGGCAGGGGTACACTGAAGCTTTCTTT. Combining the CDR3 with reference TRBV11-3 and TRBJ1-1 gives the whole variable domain EAGVVQSPRYKIIEKKQPVAFWCNPISGHNTLYWYLQNLGQGPELLIRYENEEAVDDSQLPKDRFSAERLKGVDSTLKIQPAELGDSAVYLCASSFMGQGYTEAFFGQGTRLTVV.